This T cell receptor (beta chain) derives from a study of shared clonotypes between healthy human individuals. The assay was immunoSEQ multiplex PCR, and TCRdb's table has in-frame clones only and misses some. The sample lists millions of clones, just under 95% occurring once. Between the trimmed V and J ends, which lost 4 bases and 3 bases, there was a span of 6 bases. Looked up from germline, CDR1 is MNHNY and CDR2 is SVGAGI (reference sequence). This CDR3 has 12 residues. CD45RO-negative CD8 cells positively selected for CCR7 made up the naive population, which excluded terminally differentiated effector memory CD45RA+ cells.

This rearrangement joins TRBV6-6 to TRBJ1-1, with no clear D. The source of this sequence is a man aged 18 to 35 in good health. The sample taken for sequencing was naive CD8+ T cells sorted from blood. The CDR3 spells CASSLEDTEAFF. CDR3 bases: TGTGCCAGCAGTTTAGAAGACACTGAAGCTTTCTTT.